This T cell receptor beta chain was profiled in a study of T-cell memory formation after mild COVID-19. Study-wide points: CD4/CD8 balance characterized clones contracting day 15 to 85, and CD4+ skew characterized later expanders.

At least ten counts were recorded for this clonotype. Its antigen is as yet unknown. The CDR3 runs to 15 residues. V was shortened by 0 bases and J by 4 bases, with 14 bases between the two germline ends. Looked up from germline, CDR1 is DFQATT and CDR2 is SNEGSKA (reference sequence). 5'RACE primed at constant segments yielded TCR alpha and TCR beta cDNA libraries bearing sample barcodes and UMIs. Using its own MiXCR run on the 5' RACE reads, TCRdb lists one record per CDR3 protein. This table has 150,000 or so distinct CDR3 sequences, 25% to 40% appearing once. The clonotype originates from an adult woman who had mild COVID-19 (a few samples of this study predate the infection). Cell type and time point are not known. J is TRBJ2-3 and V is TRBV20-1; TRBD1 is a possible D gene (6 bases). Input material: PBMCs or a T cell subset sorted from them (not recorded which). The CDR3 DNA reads TGCAGTGCTAGAGAGGGGGCCAGGACCGCAGATACGCAGTATTTT. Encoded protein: CSAREGARTADTQYF.